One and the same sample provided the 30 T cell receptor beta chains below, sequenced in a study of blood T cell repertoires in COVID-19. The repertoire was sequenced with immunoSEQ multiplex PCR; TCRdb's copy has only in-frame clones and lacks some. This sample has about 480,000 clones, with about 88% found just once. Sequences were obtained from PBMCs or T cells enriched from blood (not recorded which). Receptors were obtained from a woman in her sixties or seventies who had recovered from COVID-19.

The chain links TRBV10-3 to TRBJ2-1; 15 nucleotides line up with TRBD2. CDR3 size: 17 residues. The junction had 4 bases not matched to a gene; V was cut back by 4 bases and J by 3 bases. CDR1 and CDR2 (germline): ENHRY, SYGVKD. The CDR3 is CAISGTSGGAVYNEQFF. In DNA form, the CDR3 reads TGTGCCATCAGTGGGACTAGCGGGGGGGCGGTCTACAATGAGCAGTTCTTC.

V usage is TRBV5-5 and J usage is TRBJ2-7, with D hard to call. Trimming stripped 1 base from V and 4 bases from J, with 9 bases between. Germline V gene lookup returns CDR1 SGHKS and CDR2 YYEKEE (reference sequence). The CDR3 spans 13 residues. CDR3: CASSLLVLYEQYV. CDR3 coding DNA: TGTGCCAGCAGCTTGTTAGTCTTGTACGAGCAGTACGTC.

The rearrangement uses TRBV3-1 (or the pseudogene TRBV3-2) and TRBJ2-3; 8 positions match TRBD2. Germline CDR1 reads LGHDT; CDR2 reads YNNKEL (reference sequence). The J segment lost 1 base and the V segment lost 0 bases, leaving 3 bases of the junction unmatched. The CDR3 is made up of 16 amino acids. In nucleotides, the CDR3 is TGTGCCAGCAGCCAAGACCAAGCGGGGGGCACAGATACGCAGTATTTT. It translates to CASSQDQAGGTDTQYF.

For the CDR3, the DNA is TGCAGTGCGAGTAGGACAGGGGGGTCCCTTAGGGAAAAACTGTTTTTT. Its translation is CSASRTGGSLREKLFF. The V gene is TRBV20-1, the J gene TRBJ1-4; 10 positions agree with TRBD1. The junction had 15 bases not matched to a gene; V was cut back by 6 bases and J by 8 bases. Germline V CDR1 and CDR2: DFQATT, SNEGSKA (reference sequence). The CDR3 covers 16 residues.

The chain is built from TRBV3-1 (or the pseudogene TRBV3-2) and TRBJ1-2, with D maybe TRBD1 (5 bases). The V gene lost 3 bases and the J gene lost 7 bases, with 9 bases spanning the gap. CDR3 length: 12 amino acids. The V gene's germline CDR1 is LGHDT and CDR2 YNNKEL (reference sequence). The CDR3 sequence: CASSHLRVGYTF. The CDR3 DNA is TGTGCCAGCAGCCACCTCAGGGTTGGCTACACCTTC.

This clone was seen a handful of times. The CDR3 nucleotides are TGTGCCAGCAGCGTAGGCGGGTACTATGGCTACACCTTC. This codes for CASSVGGYYGYTF. This chain uses TRBV9 with TRBJ1-2, with D unresolved. The germline V and J ends were trimmed by 0 bases and 3 bases, with 6 bases remaining between them. Germline assignment: CDR1 SGDLS and CDR2 YYNGEE. This CDR3 contains 13 residues.

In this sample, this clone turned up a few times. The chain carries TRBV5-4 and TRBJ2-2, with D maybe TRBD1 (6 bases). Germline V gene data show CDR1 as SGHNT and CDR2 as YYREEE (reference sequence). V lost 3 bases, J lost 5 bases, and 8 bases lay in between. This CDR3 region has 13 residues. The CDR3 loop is CASSWDTTGELFF. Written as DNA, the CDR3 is TGTGCCAGCAGCTGGGACACTACCGGGGAGCTGTTTTTT.

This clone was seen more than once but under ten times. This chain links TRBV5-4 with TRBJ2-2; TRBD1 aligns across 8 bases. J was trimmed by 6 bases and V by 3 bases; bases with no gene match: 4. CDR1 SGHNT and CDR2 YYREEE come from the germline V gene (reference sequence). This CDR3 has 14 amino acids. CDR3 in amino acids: CASSYDRGAGELFF. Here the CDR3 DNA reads TGTGCCAGCAGCTACGACAGGGGCGCCGGGGAGCTGTTTTTT.

CDR3 bases: TGTGCCAGCAGCGTAGAAGGGGACAATGAGCAGTTCTTC. It yields the protein CASSVEGDNEQFF. The V call is TRBV9, the J call TRBJ2-1; maybe TRBD1 (5 bases). CDR3 size: 13 residues. With 0 bases removed from V and 5 bases from J, the gap between germline ends came to 6 bases. Per the germline V gene, CDR1 is SGDLS and CDR2 is YYNGEE.

This CDR3 reads CASTTGLGNSPLHF. The CDR3 bases are TGTGCCAGCACCACAGGGCTGGGTAATTCACCCCTCCACTTT. The chain recombines TRBV28 with TRBJ1-6; possibly TRBD1 for D (6 bases). The germline V gene encodes CDR1 MDHEN and CDR2 SYDVKM. The CDR3 has 14 amino acids. Trimming stripped 7 bases from V and 6 bases from J, with 13 bases between.

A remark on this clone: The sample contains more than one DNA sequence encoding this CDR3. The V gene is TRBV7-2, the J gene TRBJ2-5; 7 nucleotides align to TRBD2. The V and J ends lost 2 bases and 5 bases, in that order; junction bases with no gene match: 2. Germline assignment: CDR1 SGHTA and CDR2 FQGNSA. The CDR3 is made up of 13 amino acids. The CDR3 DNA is TGTGCCAGCAGCTTAAGGCGGGGGGAGACCCAGTACTTC. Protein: CASSLRRGETQYF.

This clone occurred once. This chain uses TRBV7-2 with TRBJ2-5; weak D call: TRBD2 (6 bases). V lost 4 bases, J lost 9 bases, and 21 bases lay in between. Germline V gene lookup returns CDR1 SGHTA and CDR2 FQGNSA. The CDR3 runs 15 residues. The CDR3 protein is CASSSNRDSSLPQYF. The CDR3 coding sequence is TGTGCCAGCAGCTCAAACCGGGACTCCTCTCTCCCCCAGTACTTC.

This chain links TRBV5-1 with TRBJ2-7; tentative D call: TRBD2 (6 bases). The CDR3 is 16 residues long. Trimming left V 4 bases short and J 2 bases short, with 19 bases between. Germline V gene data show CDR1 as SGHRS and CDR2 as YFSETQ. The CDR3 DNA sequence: TGCGCCAGCAGCCGAGTTCTGTTGGGACTTGCCTACGAGCAGTACGTC. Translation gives CASSRVLLGLAYEQYV.

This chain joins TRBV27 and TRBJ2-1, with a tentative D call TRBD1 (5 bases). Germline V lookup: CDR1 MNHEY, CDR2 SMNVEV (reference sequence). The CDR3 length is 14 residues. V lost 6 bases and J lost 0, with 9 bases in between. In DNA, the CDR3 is TGTGCCAGCAGACAGGTGAGCTCCTACAATGAGCAGTTCTTC. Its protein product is CASRQVSSYNEQFF.

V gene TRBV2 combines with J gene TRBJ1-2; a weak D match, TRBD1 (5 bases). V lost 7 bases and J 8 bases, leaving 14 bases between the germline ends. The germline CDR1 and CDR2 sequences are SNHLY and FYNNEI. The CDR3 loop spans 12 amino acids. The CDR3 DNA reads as TGTGCCAGCAACATGGACAAACACGGCTACACCTTC. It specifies CASNMDKHGYTF.

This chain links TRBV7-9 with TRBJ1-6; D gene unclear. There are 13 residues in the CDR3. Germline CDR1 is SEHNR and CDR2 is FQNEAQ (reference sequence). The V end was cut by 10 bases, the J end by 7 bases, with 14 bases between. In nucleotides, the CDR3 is TGTGCCATCGAGGGTCTTTGGAATTCACCCCTCCACTTT. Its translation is CAIEGLWNSPLHF.

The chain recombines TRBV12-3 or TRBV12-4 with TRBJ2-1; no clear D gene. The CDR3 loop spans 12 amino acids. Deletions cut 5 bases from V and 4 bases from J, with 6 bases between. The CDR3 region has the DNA TGTGCCAGCAGTCCCCCATACAATGAGCAGTTCTTC. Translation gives CASSPPYNEQFF.

The CDR3 region is CASSPPGQGGYTEAFF. Here the CDR3 DNA reads TGTGCCAGCTCACCACCGGGACAGGGGGGGTACACTGAAGCTTTCTTT. V is TRBV18 and J is TRBJ1-1, with 11 bases fitting TRBD1. The J segment lost 3 bases and the V segment lost 0 bases, leaving 3 bases of the junction unmatched. The CDR3 consists of 16 residues. Germline V lookup: CDR1 KGHSH, CDR2 LQKENI.

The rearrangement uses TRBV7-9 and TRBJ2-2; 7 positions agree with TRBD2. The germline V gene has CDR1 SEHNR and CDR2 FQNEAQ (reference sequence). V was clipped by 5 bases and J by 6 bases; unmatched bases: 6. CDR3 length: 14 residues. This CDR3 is CASSATSSPGELFF. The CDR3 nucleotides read TGTGCCAGCAGCGCGACTAGCTCCCCCGGGGAGCTGTTTTTT.

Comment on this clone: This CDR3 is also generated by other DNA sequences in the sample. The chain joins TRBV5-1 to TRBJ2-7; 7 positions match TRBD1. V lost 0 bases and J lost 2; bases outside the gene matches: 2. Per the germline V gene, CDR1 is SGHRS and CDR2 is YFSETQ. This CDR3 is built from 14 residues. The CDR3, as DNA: TGCGCCAGCAGCTTGGGGCAGGGGGCCTACGAGCAGTACGTC. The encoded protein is CASSLGQGAYEQYV.

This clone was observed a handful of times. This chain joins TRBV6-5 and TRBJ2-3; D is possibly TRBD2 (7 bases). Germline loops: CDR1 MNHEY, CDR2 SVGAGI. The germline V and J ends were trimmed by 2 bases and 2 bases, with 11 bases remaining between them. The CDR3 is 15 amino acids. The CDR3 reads CASSYARGATDTQYF. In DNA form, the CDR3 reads TGTGCCAGCAGTTACGCCCGGGGGGCCACAGATACGCAGTATTTT.

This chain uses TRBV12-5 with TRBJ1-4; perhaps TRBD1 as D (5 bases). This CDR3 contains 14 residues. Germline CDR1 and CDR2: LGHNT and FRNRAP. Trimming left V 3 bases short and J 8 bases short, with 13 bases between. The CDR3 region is CASGFGGGDEKLFF. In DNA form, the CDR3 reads TGTGCTAGTGGTTTTGGGGGGGGTGACGAAAAACTGTTTTTT.

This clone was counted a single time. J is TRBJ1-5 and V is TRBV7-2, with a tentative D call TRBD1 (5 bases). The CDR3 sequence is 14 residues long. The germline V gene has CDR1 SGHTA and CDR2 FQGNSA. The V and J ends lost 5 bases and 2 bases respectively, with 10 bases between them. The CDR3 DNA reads TGTGCCAGCAGCCCCCTCAGGGGCAATCAGCCCCAGCATTTT. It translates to CASSPLRGNQPQHF.

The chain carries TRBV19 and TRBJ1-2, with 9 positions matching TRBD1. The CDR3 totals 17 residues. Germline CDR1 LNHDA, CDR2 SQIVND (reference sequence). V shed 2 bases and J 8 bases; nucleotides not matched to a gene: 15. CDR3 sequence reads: CASSIRGTGYEQRGYTF. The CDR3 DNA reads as TGTGCCAGTAGTATACGTGGGACAGGGTACGAGCAAAGAGGCTACACCTTC.

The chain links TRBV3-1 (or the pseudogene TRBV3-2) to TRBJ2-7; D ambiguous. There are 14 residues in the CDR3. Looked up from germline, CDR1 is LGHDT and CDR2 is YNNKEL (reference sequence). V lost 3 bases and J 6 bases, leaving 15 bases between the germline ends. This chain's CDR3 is CASSQGRGAAEQYV. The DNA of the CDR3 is TGTGCCAGCAGCCAGGGCCGTGGCGCAGCCGAGCAGTACGTC.

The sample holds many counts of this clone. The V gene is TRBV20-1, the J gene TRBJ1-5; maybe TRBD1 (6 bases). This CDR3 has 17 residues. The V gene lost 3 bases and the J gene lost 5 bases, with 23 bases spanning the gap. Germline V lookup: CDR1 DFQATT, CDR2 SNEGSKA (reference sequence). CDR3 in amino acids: CSASQGNGPHSDQPQHF. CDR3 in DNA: TGCAGTGCTAGTCAGGGGAACGGACCCCACTCGGATCAGCCCCAGCATTTT.

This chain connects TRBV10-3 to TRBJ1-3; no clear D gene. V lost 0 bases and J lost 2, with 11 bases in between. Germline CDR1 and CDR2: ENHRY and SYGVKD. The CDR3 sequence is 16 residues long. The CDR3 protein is CAISESRGQAGNTIYF. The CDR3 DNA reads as TGTGCCATCAGTGAGTCGCGGGGTCAGGCTGGAAACACCATATATTTT.

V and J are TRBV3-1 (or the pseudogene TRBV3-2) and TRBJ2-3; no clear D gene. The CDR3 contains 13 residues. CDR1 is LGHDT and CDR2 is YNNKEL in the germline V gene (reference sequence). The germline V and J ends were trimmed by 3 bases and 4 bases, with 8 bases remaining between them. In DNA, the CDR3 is TGTGCCAGCAGCCATAGCTTTGCAGATACGCAGTATTTT. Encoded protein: CASSHSFADTQYF.

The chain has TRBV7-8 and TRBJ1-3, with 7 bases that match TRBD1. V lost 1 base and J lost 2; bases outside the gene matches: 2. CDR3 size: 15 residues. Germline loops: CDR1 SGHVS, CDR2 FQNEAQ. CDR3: CASSLVQGAGNTIYF. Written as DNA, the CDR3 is TGTGCCAGCAGCTTAGTCCAGGGGGCTGGAAACACCATATATTTT.

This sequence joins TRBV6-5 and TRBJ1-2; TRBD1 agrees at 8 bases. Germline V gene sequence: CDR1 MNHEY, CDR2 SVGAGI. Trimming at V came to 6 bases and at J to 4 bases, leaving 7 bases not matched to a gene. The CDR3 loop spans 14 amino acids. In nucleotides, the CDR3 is TGTGCCAGCAGCCCCAGGGGGCAAGGCTATGGCTACACCTTC. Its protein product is CASSPRGQGYGYTF.